The entry below gives a single T cell receptor (beta chain) sequence along with its context. Its antigen is not identified. This sample stems from a study of T cell responses to AZD1222 COVID-19 vaccine. General study results and limits: Nearly half of spike-specific TCRs reportedly target variant regions that are unmutated in the B.1.351 and B.1.1.7 variants.

TCRdb's table, derived via immunoSEQ multiplex PCR, lists solely in-frame clones and lacks some. The table lists some 140,000 clones, under 95% of them singletons. Germline V gene data show CDR1 as MGHRA and CDR2 as YSYEKL. The CDR3 runs 17 residues. The V gene lost 2 bases and the J gene lost 2 bases, with 17 bases spanning the gap. V and J are TRBV4-1 and TRBJ2-3; D might be TRBD2 (6 bases). The sample was peripheral blood, taken on day 0 of AZD1222 vaccination. The clonotype originates from an adult in good health. CDR3 nucleotides: TGCGCCAGCAGCCAACTTCGGGACTCCCAAACCACAGATACGCAGTATTTT. Amino acid sequence: CASSQLRDSQTTDTQYF.